These T cell receptor beta chains were read from a single sample in a study of blood T cell repertoires in COVID-19. Using immunoSEQ multiplex PCR, the repertoire was profiled, and TCRdb retains in-frame clones only, with some absent. The sample carries approximately 170,000 clones, roughly 80% recorded once. The sequencing input was peripheral blood. These TCRs come from a woman of 80 years or more with acute or convalescent COVID-19. Each CDR3 is given without its conserved first and last residue. The order of the fields is J gene, V gene, CDR3 protein.

j_call: TRBJ2-7
v_call: TRBV7-2
cdr3_aa: ASSPRTSGRGEQY

j_call: TRBJ2-7
v_call: TRBV19
cdr3_aa: ASTPSAGSVYEQY

j_call: TRBJ2-3
v_call: TRBV3-1/TRBV3-2
cdr3_aa: ASSQGLAGGGSDTQY

j_call: TRBJ2-1
v_call: TRBV5-4
cdr3_aa: ASSGRLADYNEQF

j_call: TRBJ2-7
v_call: TRBV7-9
cdr3_aa: ASSPPSVSYEQY

j_call: TRBJ2-7
v_call: TRBV6-5
cdr3_aa: ASRGTGTPEQY

j_call: TRBJ1-2
v_call: TRBV5-5
cdr3_aa: ASSLAFDRSYGYT

j_call: TRBJ1-1
v_call: TRBV2
cdr3_aa: ASSVQGAMNTEAF

j_call: TRBJ2-7
v_call: TRBV28
cdr3_aa: ASKTSGRTSYEQY

j_call: TRBJ1-1
v_call: TRBV18
cdr3_aa: ASSPTGGNTEAF

j_call: TRBJ1-4
v_call: TRBV7-9
cdr3_aa: ASSFSGSNEKLF

j_call: TRBJ2-3
v_call: TRBV2
cdr3_aa: ASSELGQGIDTQY

j_call: TRBJ1-1
v_call: TRBV29-1
cdr3_aa: SATPGNTEAF

j_call: TRBJ2-5
v_call: TRBV20-1
cdr3_aa: SAIEGGTGETQY

j_call: TRBJ1-4
v_call: TRBV2
cdr3_aa: ASSMGQVGSEKLF

j_call: TRBJ2-3
v_call: TRBV7-9
cdr3_aa: ASSLVQGAVPDTQY

j_call: TRBJ2-7
v_call: TRBV27
cdr3_aa: ASSPKRGSEQY

j_call: TRBJ2-2
v_call: TRBV19
cdr3_aa: ASSMGRRIQAGELF

j_call: TRBJ2-2
v_call: TRBV5-4
cdr3_aa: ASSFLAGGNTGELF

j_call: TRBJ1-1
v_call: TRBV6-5
cdr3_aa: ASIGGGTEAF

j_call: TRBJ1-1
v_call: TRBV6-6
cdr3_aa: ASSFTGASEAF

j_call: TRBJ1-1
v_call: TRBV19
cdr3_aa: ASSQTVNTEAF

j_call: TRBJ1-3
v_call: TRBV5-1
cdr3_aa: ASSKDSPRVGVTIY

j_call: TRBJ2-7
v_call: TRBV7-9
cdr3_aa: ASSLETATYEQY

j_call: TRBJ2-7
v_call: TRBV2
cdr3_aa: ASSQTGGSYEQY

j_call: TRBJ1-2
v_call: TRBV28
cdr3_aa: ASRGAGQGSHQNYGYT

j_call: TRBJ2-3
v_call: TRBV4-1
cdr3_aa: ASSPAGTGDTDTQY

j_call: TRBJ2-1
v_call: TRBV11-2
cdr3_aa: ASSTKGGFYNEQF

j_call: TRBJ1-1
v_call: TRBV27
cdr3_aa: ASNKGRGNTEAF

j_call: TRBJ2-4
v_call: TRBV19
cdr3_aa: ASSKVVGGSNVAKNIQY

j_call: TRBJ2-7
v_call: TRBV29-1
cdr3_aa: SVEDPLHYEQY

j_call: TRBJ2-2
v_call: TRBV3-1/TRBV3-2
cdr3_aa: ASRGRAIGGELF

j_call: TRBJ1-5
v_call: TRBV7-8
cdr3_aa: ASIPGPLRGQPQH

j_call: TRBJ2-2
v_call: TRBV24-1
cdr3_aa: ATSDFPGRGSGELF

j_call: TRBJ2-3
v_call: TRBV5-8
cdr3_aa: ASSSRLAGGLTDTQY

j_call: TRBJ2-5
v_call: TRBV6-5
cdr3_aa: ASTGETQY